This TCR beta chain comes out of a study of blood T cells in healthy people across ages. Broader study findings: When one million T cells were used, diversity estimates were thought to be underestimates. With unsorted PBMCs, a conclusive comparison of naive versus antigen-experienced cells was not possible.

With a J-beta primer mix and a sample-barcoded 5' primer, a second PCR ran 7 to 11 cycles. Each of the cDNA molecules was tagged by a template-switch adaptor with 12 random nucleotides. TCRdb passed the 5' RACE reads through MiXCR, listing each CDR3 protein once. The sample yields under 2 million distinct CDR3 sequences, 30% to 35% seen once. Germline loops: CDR1 MDHEN, CDR2 SYDVKM. The length of the CDR3 is 14 residues. V was shortened by 4 bases and J by 9 bases, with 16 bases between the two germline ends. With regard to this clonotype: Its antigen is still unknown.

The TCR sequence derives from a woman aged 30 to 39 in good health. Sample: blood. V and J are TRBV28 and TRBJ1-5; tentative D call: TRBD1 (5 bases). CDR3 protein: CASSSTGLGRPQHF. CDR3 sequence (DNA): TGTGCCAGCAGTTCCACAGGTCTGGGTCGGCCCCAGCATTTT.